The sequence of this T cell receptor beta chain was determined in a study of TIL therapy for anti-PD-1-resistant metastatic lung cancer. Looking at the study overall: Patients had a median age of about 55 years (range 38-75). A few tumors were EGFR-mutant and two were ALK-rearranged.

The libraries were made with immunoSEQ v3. Survey-level samples got 2 million to 2.5 million read pairs; deep-level samples got about 5-6 million. Sequenced by immunoSEQ multiplex PCR; TCRdb stores in-frame clones only, minus some. In the table there are roughly 50,000 clones, less than 75% of which are singletons. The time point here: pre-treatment sample, taken before nivolumab and TIL therapy. Pleural nodules or supraclavicular lymph nodes made up most of the excised metastases sampled. CDR3 length equals 16 residues. Losses at the gene ends were 0 bases for V and 3 bases for J; bases not matched to a gene: 6. CDR1 SGHRS and CDR2 YFSETQ come from the germline V gene.

The sample here was tumor tissue, taken at baseline. This TCR was recovered from a person aged 25 to 80 with non-small cell lung cancer. This rearrangement joins TRBV5-1 to TRBJ2-7; 10 nucleotides line up with TRBD1. CDR3 amino acids: CASSLAGTGALYEQYF. The CDR3 DNA is TGCGCCAGCAGCTTGGCGGGGACAGGGGCGCTCTACGAGCAGTACTTC. The entire variable domain, with the rest obtained from reference TRBV5-1 and TRBJ2-7, is as follows: KAGVTQTPRYLIKTRGQQVTLSCSPISGHRSVSWYQQTPGQGLQFLFEYFSETQRNKGNFPGRFSGRQFSNSRSEMNVSTLELGDSALYLCASSLAGTGALYEQYFGPGTRLTVT.